These 9 T cell receptor beta chains were sequenced from one sample in a study of low-dose radiotherapy and immunotherapy resistance in tumors. The authors amplified TCRs for 20 to 25 PCR cycles with a constant-region primer and a V-primer adapter. TCRdb passed the reads through MiXCR, listing each CDR3 protein once. The sample lists tens of thousands of distinct CDR3 sequences, around 11% occurring once. Time point reported: before trial treatment. The sequences come from PBMCs, collected before treatment. All receptors derive from a female donor with ovarian cancer.

This clonotype was recorded many times. The chain carries TRBV10-1 and TRBJ2-1; 8 bases are a match to TRBD2. The CDR3 length is 14 residues. Losses at the gene ends were 5 bases for V and 4 bases for J; bases not matched to a gene: 4. The germline V gene has CDR1 WNHNN and CDR2 SYGVQD (reference sequence). The CDR3 nucleotides are TGCGCCAGCAGTCCTAGCGGGCCATACAATGAGCAGTTCTTC. The encoded protein is CASSPSGPYNEQFF.

In this sample, this clonotype turned up many times. The chain recombines TRBV9 with TRBJ2-3; 9 bases line up with TRBD2. CDR1 SGDLS and CDR2 YYNGEE come from the germline V gene. J lost 2 bases, V lost 0 bases, and 4 bases had no gene match. This CDR3 region has 16 residues. CDR3 region: CASSVVSGGNTDTQYF. The CDR3 region has the DNA TGTGCCAGCAGCGTAGTGAGCGGGGGGAACACAGATACGCAGTATTTT. The variable domain in full, with the rest retrieved from reference TRBV9 and TRBJ2-3, is DSGVTQTPKHLITATGQRVTLRCSPRSGDLSVYWYQQSLDQGLQFLIQYYNGEERAKGNILERFSAQQFPDLHSELNLSSLELGDSALYFCASSVVSGGNTDTQYFGPGTRLTVL.

Ten or more counts support this clonotype. V and J are TRBV19 and TRBJ1-1, with D tentatively TRBD1 (5 bases). Germline CDR1 reads LNHDA; CDR2 reads SQIVND (reference sequence). The CDR3 runs to 14 residues. V was pared by 7 bases and J by 2 bases, with 14 bases between. Here the CDR3 DNA reads TGTGCCAGTACTAGTATCCGGGGCAACACTGAAGCTTTCTTT. Translated: CASTSIRGNTEAFF.

This clonotype was counted between two and nine times. In DNA form, the CDR3 reads TGTGCCAGCACCTCCGGGACAGGGCGCGCCCTCCACTTT. Encoded protein: CASTSGTGRALHF. This chain links TRBV6-8 with TRBJ1-6; 9 nucleotides align to TRBD1. The CDR3 has 13 amino acids. CDR1 and CDR2 from the germline V gene are MNHGY and SAAAGT. Trimming cost V 7 bases and J 14 bases; bases outside gene matches: 9.

This clonotype showed up many times. The rearrangement joins TRBV27 to TRBJ2-7; TRBD1 matches 7 bases. Germline lookup yields CDR1 MNHEY and CDR2 SMNVEV (reference sequence). The CDR3 runs 14 residues. Trimming removed 10 bases from V and 2 bases from J; junction bases left unmatched: 11. The CDR3 DNA reads TGTGCCACCAAAGGGGGCCAGCCCCCCTACGAGCAGTACTTC. Its translation: CATKGGQPPYEQYF.

This clonotype occurred many times. V gene TRBV12-3 or TRBV12-4 combines with J gene TRBJ2-3, with 9 bases aligning to TRBD1. With V trimmed by 5 bases and J by 3 bases, 6 bases remained unmatched. The CDR3 is made up of 15 amino acids. CDR3 sequence (DNA): TGTGCCAGCAGTCCAACAGGGGGCGCGACAGATACGCAGTATTTT. It specifies CASSPTGGATDTQYF.

This clonotype was seen many times. The J gene is TRBJ2-1, the V gene TRBV10-3; maybe TRBD2 (6 bases). The germline V and J ends were trimmed by 1 base and 0 bases, with 7 bases remaining between them. The CDR3 runs to 15 residues. Germline values: CDR1 ENHRY, CDR2 SYGVKD. In DNA, the CDR3 is TGTGCCATCAGTGAGTGGGGGGTCTCCTACAATGAGCAGTTCTTC. This codes for CAISEWGVSYNEQFF.

This clonotype was recorded at least ten times. The gene calls are TRBV28 and TRBJ2-1; the D gene is possibly TRBD1 (6 bases). Germline assignment: CDR1 MDHEN and CDR2 SYDVKM. The CDR3 runs 13 residues. Deletions cut 6 bases from V and 7 bases from J, with 13 bases between. CDR3 nucleotide sequence: TGTGCCAGCAGACCCACAGGGATGAATGAGCAGTTCTTC. Translation: CASRPTGMNEQFF.

This clonotype was seen repeatedly, ten times or more. The gene calls are TRBV20-1 and TRBJ1-2; 9 bases match TRBD1. The V gene's germline CDR1 is DFQATT and CDR2 SNEGSKA (reference sequence). This CDR3 has 16 residues. V was pared by 5 bases and J by 3 bases, with 13 bases of the junction left unmatched. This CDR3 reads CSAALGQGAGDYGYTF. Here the CDR3 DNA reads TGCAGTGCTGCCCTGGGACAGGGCGCGGGGGACTATGGCTACACCTTC.